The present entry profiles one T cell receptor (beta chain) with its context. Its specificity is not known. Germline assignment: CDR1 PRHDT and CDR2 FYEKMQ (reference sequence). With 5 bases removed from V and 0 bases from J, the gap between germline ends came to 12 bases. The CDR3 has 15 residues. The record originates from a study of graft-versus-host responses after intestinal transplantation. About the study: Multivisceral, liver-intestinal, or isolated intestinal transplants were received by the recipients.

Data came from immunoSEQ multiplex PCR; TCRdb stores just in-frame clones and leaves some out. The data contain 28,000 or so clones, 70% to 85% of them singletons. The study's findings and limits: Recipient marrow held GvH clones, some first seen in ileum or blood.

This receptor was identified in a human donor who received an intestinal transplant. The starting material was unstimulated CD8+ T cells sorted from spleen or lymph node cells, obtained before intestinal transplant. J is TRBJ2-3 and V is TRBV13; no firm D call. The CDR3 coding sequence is TGTGCCAGCAGCCCATGGAGTTCTAGCACAGATACGCAGTATTTT. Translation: CASSPWSSSTDTQYF.